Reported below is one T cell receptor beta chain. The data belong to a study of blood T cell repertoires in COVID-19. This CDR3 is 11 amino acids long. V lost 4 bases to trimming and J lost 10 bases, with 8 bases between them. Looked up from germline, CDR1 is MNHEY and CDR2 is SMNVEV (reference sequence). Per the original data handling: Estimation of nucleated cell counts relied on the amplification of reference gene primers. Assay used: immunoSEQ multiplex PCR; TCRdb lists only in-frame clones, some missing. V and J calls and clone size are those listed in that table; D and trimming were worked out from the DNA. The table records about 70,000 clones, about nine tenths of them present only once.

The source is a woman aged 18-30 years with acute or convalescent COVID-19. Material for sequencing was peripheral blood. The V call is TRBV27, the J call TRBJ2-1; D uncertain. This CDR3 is CASSSTAEQFF. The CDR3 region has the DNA TGTGCCAGCAGTTCCACAGCAGAGCAGTTCTTC.